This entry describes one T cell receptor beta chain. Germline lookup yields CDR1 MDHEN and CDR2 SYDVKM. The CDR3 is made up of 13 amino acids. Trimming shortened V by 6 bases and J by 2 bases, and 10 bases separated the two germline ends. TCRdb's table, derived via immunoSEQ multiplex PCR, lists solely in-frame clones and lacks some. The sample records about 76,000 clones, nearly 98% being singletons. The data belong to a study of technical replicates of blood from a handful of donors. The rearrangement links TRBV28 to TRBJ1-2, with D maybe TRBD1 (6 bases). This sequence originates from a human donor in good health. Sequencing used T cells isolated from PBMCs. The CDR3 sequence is CASSLRGNYGYTF. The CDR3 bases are TGTGCCAGCAGCCTCAGGGGCAACTATGGCTACACCTTC.